These 25 T cell receptor beta chains were sequenced from one sample in a study of blood T cell repertoires in COVID-19. Clones were sequenced by immunoSEQ multiplex PCR, and TCRdb holds only the in-frame ones, with some missing. This sample has tens of thousands of clones, with roughly 83% found just once. Source material: peripheral blood. These receptors came from a woman aged 80 or over with acute or convalescent COVID-19.

The genes are TRBV19 and TRBJ2-5; no reliable D call. Germline lookup yields CDR1 LNHDA and CDR2 SQIVND (reference sequence). The CDR3 spans 14 residues. V lost 1 base to trimming and J lost 6 bases, with 12 bases between them. This CDR3 is CASSIGAQRQTQYF. The CDR3 DNA reads TGTGCCAGTAGTATAGGGGCCCAACGGCAGACCCAGTACTTC.

The chain links TRBV3-1 (or the pseudogene TRBV3-2) to TRBJ1-2, with TRBD1 matching over 7 bases. Trimming at V came to 6 bases and at J to 8 bases, leaving 3 bases not matched to a gene. This CDR3 comprises 11 residues. The germline V gene encodes CDR1 LGHDT and CDR2 YNNKEL (reference sequence). The CDR3 region is CASSVGGGYTF. The CDR3 bases are TGTGCCAGCAGTGTAGGGGGCGGCTACACCTTC.

V gene TRBV12-5 combines with J gene TRBJ1-1, with TRBD1 as a possible D gene (5 bases). V was pared by 5 bases and J by 1 base, with 11 bases between. The CDR3 covers 14 residues. Germline V gene sequence: CDR1 LGHNT, CDR2 FRNRAP. CDR3 sequence: CASGLNRRNTEAFF. The CDR3 region has the DNA TGTGCTAGTGGTCTCAACAGGAGGAACACTGAAGCTTTCTTT. The complete variable domain, with remaining parts taken from reference TRBV12-5 and TRBJ1-1, reads DARVTQTPRHKVTEMGQEVTMRCQPILGHNTVFWYRQTMMQGLELLAYFRNRAPLDDSGMPKDRFSAEMPDATLATLKIQPSEPRDSAVYFCASGLNRRNTEAFFGQGTRLTVV.

The gene calls are TRBV5-6 and TRBJ2-5; a possible D gene is TRBD1 (5 bases). The CDR3 has 13 amino acids. The germline V and J ends were trimmed by 4 bases and 1 base, with 8 bases remaining between them. CDR1 is SGHDT and CDR2 is YYEEEE in the germline V gene. Here the CDR3 reads CASSADTQETQYF. The CDR3 DNA reads TGTGCCAGCAGCGCGGACACCCAAGAGACCCAGTACTTC.

In its sample, this clone was seen many times. The chain uses TRBV7-9 and TRBJ1-1; 12 nucleotides line up with TRBD1. The CDR3 length is 17 residues. The V gene's germline CDR1 is SEHNR and CDR2 FQNEAQ (reference sequence). The V gene end was trimmed by 6 bases and the J gene end by 5 bases; junction bases not matched to a gene: 13. The CDR3 DNA follows: TGTGCCAGCAGTCCCCGGGACAGGGGGCAAACGGAGACTGAAGCTTTCTTT. Protein product: CASSPRDRGQTETEAFF.

The chain combines TRBV5-6 with TRBJ2-4; TRBD2 agrees at 10 bases. CDR3 size: 14 residues. The trim removed 3 bases at V and 5 bases at J, leaving 2 bases unmatched. The germline V gene encodes CDR1 SGHDT and CDR2 YYEEEE. CDR3 coding DNA: TGTGCCAGCAGCTCCGGACTAGCGGAAAACATTCAGTACTTC. Translation: CASSSGLAENIQYF. Complete variable domain (other parts from reference TRBV5-6 and TRBJ2-4): DAGVTQSPTHLIKTRGQQVTLRCSPKSGHDTVSWYQQALGQGPQFIFQYYEEEERQRGNFPDRFSGHQFPNYSSELNVNALLLGDSALYLCASSSGLAENIQYFGAGTRLSVL.

CDR3 nucleotides: TGTGCCAGCAGCCTAACAGAGAACTATGGCTACACCTTC. Its translation is CASSLTENYGYTF. This sequence joins TRBV3-1 (or the pseudogene TRBV3-2) and TRBJ1-2; D gene ambiguous. CDR3 length equals 13 residues. CDR1 and CDR2 from the germline V gene are LGHDT and YNNKEL (reference sequence). V shed 4 bases and J shed 2 bases, with 8 bases lying between them.

The chain uses TRBV29-1 and TRBJ1-2, with D possibly being TRBD1 (5 bases). CDR1 is SQVTM and CDR2 is ANQGSEA in the germline V gene. Trimming cost V 4 bases and J 0 bases, with 18 bases left between them. The CDR3 length is 16 residues. The CDR3 protein is CSVVPPGRGANYGYTF. The CDR3 region has the DNA TGCAGCGTTGTTCCACCCGGGAGGGGAGCTAACTATGGCTACACCTTC.

This clone showed up many times. The J gene is TRBJ1-2, the V gene TRBV7-9; 8 bases agree with TRBD1. The V gene's germline CDR1 is SEHNR and CDR2 FQNEAQ (reference sequence). Germline trimming cut 1 base from V and 6 bases from J; bases unmatched to any gene: 4. There are 14 residues in the CDR3. CDR3 protein: CASSLEAGGDGYTF. In nucleotides, the CDR3 is TGTGCCAGCAGCTTAGAGGCAGGGGGCGATGGCTACACCTTC.

V gene TRBV19 combines with J gene TRBJ2-7; 9 positions agree with TRBD2. Germline V gives CDR1 LNHDA, CDR2 SQIVND (reference sequence). Losses at the gene ends were 2 bases for V and 0 bases for J; bases not matched to a gene: 2. The CDR3 runs to 15 residues. CDR3 DNA sequence: TGTGCCAGTAGTATATTAGCGGGGGACTCCTACGAGCAGTACTTC. Protein product: CASSILAGDSYEQYF. The full variable domain, rest sourced from reference TRBV19 and TRBJ2-7, is DGGITQSPKYLFRKEGQNVTLSCEQNLNHDAMYWYRQDPGQGLRLIYYSQIVNDFQKGDIAEGYSVSREKKESFPLTVTSAQKNPTAFYLCASSILAGDSYEQYFGPGTRLTVT.

The chain is built from TRBV29-1 and TRBJ2-5; possible D gene TRBD1, 6 bases. In germline, CDR1 is SQVTM, CDR2 ANQGSEA. The germline V and J ends were trimmed by 6 bases and 3 bases, with 11 bases remaining between them. The CDR3 extends over 12 amino acids. In DNA form, the CDR3 reads TGCAGCGTGGCCCCAGGGGAAGAGACCCAGTACTTC. Encoded protein: CSVAPGEETQYF.

This clone was detected only once. V and J are TRBV5-1 and TRBJ2-5; 12 positions agree with TRBD2. The CDR3 is made up of 19 amino acids. From germline, CDR1 is SGHRS and CDR2 YFSETQ. V lost 7 bases to trimming and J lost 7 bases; unmatched junction nucleotides: 23. DNA of the CDR3: TGCGCCAGCCCTCTCCGCCAGGGCCGACTAGCGGGAGAGGGAGGGACCCAGTACTTC. Translated, it gives CASPLRQGRLAGEGGTQYF.

The chain joins TRBV30 to TRBJ2-7, with D perhaps matching TRBD1 (5 bases). The CDR3 runs to 17 residues. V shed 2 bases and J shed 1 base, with 21 bases lying between them. CDR1 and CDR2 (germline): GTSNPN, SVGIG (reference sequence). The CDR3 protein is CAWSLRATGRISYEQYF. CDR3 in DNA: TGTGCCTGGAGTCTCCGGGCCACAGGCCGGATATCCTACGAGCAGTACTTC.

The CDR3: CASSLAFGGSNQPQHF. The CDR3 region has the DNA TGTGCCAGCAGCTTGGCCTTTGGGGGGAGCAATCAGCCCCAGCATTTT. The chain combines TRBV5-8 with TRBJ1-5; D perhaps matches TRBD1 (5 bases). V lost 0 bases and J lost 1, with 11 bases in between. The CDR3 covers 16 residues. Per germline, CDR1 SGHTS and CDR2 YDEGEE.

The V and J genes are TRBV15 and TRBJ2-1; 9 bases are shared with TRBD2. Germline CDR1 reads LNHNV; CDR2 reads YYDKDF (reference sequence). Trimming at V came to 7 bases and at J to 12 bases, leaving 4 bases not matched to a gene. The CDR3 loop spans 11 amino acids. The CDR3, as DNA: TGTGCCACCACTAGCGGGATCGGGCAGTTCTTC. Translating it yields CATTSGIGQFF.

This clone came up a few times. Other DNA sequences in this specimen translate into the identical CDR3. The V gene is TRBV14, the J gene TRBJ2-7; weak D call: TRBD1 (6 bases). From germline, CDR1 is SGHDN and CDR2 FVKESK. V was shortened by 3 bases and J by 3 bases, with 18 bases between the two germline ends. The CDR3 loop spans 16 amino acids. The CDR3 DNA reads TGTGCCAGCAGCCACCGCGCAGGGGTAGGGGTCTACGAGCAGTACTTC. It specifies CASSHRAGVGVYEQYF.

V usage is TRBV7-9 and J usage is TRBJ1-1; no clear D. Per the germline V gene, CDR1 is SEHNR and CDR2 is FQNEAQ (reference sequence). The CDR3 runs to 14 residues. The V end lost 5 bases, the J end lost 5 bases, and 15 bases lay between the germline ends. CDR3 loop: CASSRPGHRTEAFF. The DNA for the CDR3 is TGTGCCAGCAGCCGCCCTGGGCACCGAACTGAAGCTTTCTTT.

The J gene is TRBJ2-5, the V gene TRBV4-1, with TRBD2 identical over 8 bases. V shed 1 base and J 5 bases; nucleotides not matched to a gene: 6. The CDR3 has 15 amino acids. Germline CDR1 MGHRA, CDR2 YSYEKL. In nucleotides, the CDR3 is TGCGCCAGCAGCCAAGTTCCAGCGGGGGTGGAGACCCAGTACTTC. It translates to CASSQVPAGVETQYF.

This clone was recorded once. The genes are TRBV11-2 and TRBJ2-7, with 7 bases lining up with TRBD2. This CDR3 contains 17 residues. Germline V lookup: CDR1 SGHAT, CDR2 FQNNGV. Trimming removed 1 base from V and 5 bases from J; junction bases left unmatched: 14. The CDR3 loop is CASSLAWGSGAPNEQYF. Written as DNA, the CDR3 is TGTGCCAGCAGCTTAGCCTGGGGAAGCGGGGCACCAAACGAGCAGTACTTC.

Only one count was recorded for this clone. The CDR3 loop is CASSQTGGRGSGANVLTF. The CDR3 bases are TGTGCCAGCAGCCAGACAGGGGGCAGGGGCTCTGGGGCCAACGTCCTGACTTTC. The V and J genes are TRBV21-1 and TRBJ2-6; the table gives TRBD1 as D, unverified against the DNA. TRBV21-1 is annotated as a pseudogene. CDR3 length: 18 amino acids.

This clone occurred once. V and J are TRBV5-6 and TRBJ1-4; D is perhaps TRBD1 (6 bases). V lost 0 bases to trimming and J lost 4 bases, with 7 bases between them. The CDR3 runs 14 residues. The germline gives CDR1 SGHDT, CDR2 YYEEEE. CDR3 amino acids: CASSLVGGNEKLFF. The CDR3 coding sequence is TGTGCCAGCAGCTTGGTAGGGGGTAATGAAAAACTGTTTTTT.

On this clone itself: Additional DNA sequences in this sample encode the identical CDR3. The chain uses TRBV12-3 or TRBV12-4 and TRBJ1-1, with TRBD1 as a possible D gene (6 bases). The CDR3 runs 13 residues. The germline V and J ends were trimmed by 3 bases and 3 bases, with 8 bases remaining between them. CDR3 sequence reads: CASSLDRYTEAFF. In DNA form, the CDR3 reads TGTGCCAGCAGTTTGGACAGATACACTGAAGCTTTCTTT.

The V call is TRBV11-3, the J call TRBJ2-2; 7 bases are a match to TRBD2. V gave up 1 base and J gave up 5 bases; unmatched junction bases: 7. Germline CDR1 is SGHNT and CDR2 is YENEEA. The CDR3 has 16 amino acids. This chain's CDR3 is CASSLGPTGGTGELFF. In DNA, the CDR3 is TGTGCCAGCAGCTTAGGGCCGACGGGAGGAACCGGGGAGCTGTTTTTT.

The rearrangement links TRBV6-5 to TRBJ2-1, with 7 bases lining up with TRBD1. CDR1 and CDR2 from the germline V gene are MNHEY and SVGAGI. The CDR3 extends over 14 amino acids. J was trimmed by 6 bases and V by 7 bases; bases with no gene match: 9. DNA of the CDR3: TGTGCCAGCACCCCACGCGCAGGGGGCAATGAGCAGTTCTTC. It encodes CASTPRAGGNEQFF.

The chain is built from TRBV19 and TRBJ1-3; D gene ambiguous. This CDR3 comprises 15 residues. V was pared by 3 bases and J by 0 bases, with 9 bases between. Germline V lookup: CDR1 LNHDA, CDR2 SQIVND (reference sequence). The CDR3: CASSIGSYSGNTIYF. CDR3 DNA: TGTGCCAGTAGTATTGGTAGTTACTCTGGAAACACCATATATTTT. The variable domain in full, completed from reference TRBV19 and TRBJ1-3, reads DGGITQSPKYLFRKEGQNVTLSCEQNLNHDAMYWYRQDPGQGLRLIYYSQIVNDFQKGDIAEGYSVSREKKESFPLTVTSAQKNPTAFYLCASSIGSYSGNTIYFGEGSWLTVV.